These 19 T cell receptor beta chains were sequenced from one sample in a study of monozygotic twins with inflammatory bowel disease. Each CDR3 protein gets one entry in TCRdb, which reprocessed the 5' RACE reads and gives no DNA. The sample has nearly 450,000 distinct CDR3 sequences; the top ten hold about 2.3%. The sample taken for sequencing was blood. All receptors derive from a human donor with ulcerative colitis or Crohn's disease, or a healthy co-twin of an affected twin (not recorded which).

The V and J genes are TRBV5-6 and TRBJ2-2; the D call from TCRdb, TRBD2, cannot be confirmed without DNA. Germline V gene sequence: CDR1 SGHDT, CDR2 YYEEEE. This CDR3 region has 17 residues. CDR3 region: CASSLSWEGSITGELFF. The full variable domain, in which reference TRBV5-6 and TRBJ2-2 provide the parts outside the CDR3, is DAGVTQSPTHLIKTRGQQVTLRCSPKSGHDTVSWYQQALGQGPQFIFQYYEEEERQRGNFPDRFSGHQFPNYSSELNVNALLLGDSALYLCASSLSWEGSITGELFFGEGSRLTVL.

This sequence joins TRBV18 and TRBJ2-5. Germline V gene sequence: CDR1 KGHSH, CDR2 LQKENI. This CDR3 has 13 residues. The CDR3 region is CASSAIIQETQYF.

This chain uses TRBV11-2 with TRBJ1-6; the D gene TCRdb calls, TRBD1, cannot be checked with no DNA. CDR1 is SGHAT and CDR2 is FQNNGV in the germline V gene. The CDR3 extends over 16 amino acids. The CDR3 region is CASSLVGGTGRSPLHF.

The chain couples TRBV12-3 or TRBV12-4 to TRBJ2-5. The CDR3 is 15 amino acids. The CDR3 spells CASSLMGVVGETQYF.

The chain employs TRBV27 and TRBJ2-3; the D call from TCRdb, TRBD1, cannot be confirmed without DNA. Germline V gives CDR1 MNHEY, CDR2 SMNVEV (reference sequence). This CDR3 comprises 14 residues. The CDR3 protein is CASSFTYRGDTQYF.

V and J are TRBV20-1 and TRBJ2-4; TCRdb picks TRBD2, but there is no DNA to check that call. The CDR3 covers 13 residues. Germline V gene data show CDR1 as DFQATT and CDR2 as SNEGSKA (reference sequence). The CDR3 sequence is CSARPAGENIQYF.

V and J are TRBV11-2 and TRBJ2-3; there is no DNA to check the TCRdb D call of TRBD1. Germline CDR1 SGHAT, CDR2 FQNNGV. This CDR3 has 15 residues. Here the CDR3 reads CASSLDRGQADTQYF.

The V call is TRBV11-2, the J call TRBJ2-3; lacking DNA, the TRBD1 call made by TCRdb goes unchecked. Germline CDR1 SGHAT, CDR2 FQNNGV. This CDR3 spans 19 amino acids. The CDR3 protein is CASRKGGGVTGTSTDTQYF.

V is TRBV24-1 and J is TRBJ2-5; the D call from TCRdb, TRBD1, cannot be confirmed without DNA. Germline loops: CDR1 KGHDR, CDR2 SFDVKD. CDR3 length: 14 amino acids. The CDR3 loop reads CATSDLGPVETQYF.

The V and J genes are TRBV5-4 and TRBJ2-1; no DNA is available, so the TRBD2 call from TCRdb remains unchecked. Germline lookup yields CDR1 SGHNT and CDR2 YYREEE (reference sequence). The length of the CDR3 is 18 residues. Here the CDR3 reads CASRDRLSSGAGYNEQFF.

The chain joins TRBV12-3 or TRBV12-4 to TRBJ1-2; checking the TCRdb D call of TRBD1 is not possible without DNA. The CDR3 runs to 15 residues. The CDR3 reads CASSSPGQGDYGYTF.

The CDR3 protein is CSARESSYNSPLHF. This chain uses TRBV20-1 with TRBJ1-6. The CDR3 runs 14 residues. Germline CDR1 reads DFQATT; CDR2 reads SNEGSKA (reference sequence).

V and J are TRBV3-1 and TRBJ1-1. CDR3 length equals 14 residues. Germline V gives CDR1 LGHDT, CDR2 YNNKEL (reference sequence). This chain's CDR3 is CASSRLGVNTVAFF.

The chain links TRBV7-2 to TRBJ2-4; no DNA is available, so the TRBD2 call from TCRdb remains unchecked. Per germline, CDR1 SGHTA and CDR2 FQGNSA. This CDR3 contains 13 residues. The CDR3 region is CASSLEGGNIQYF. Variable domain in full (rest from reference TRBV7-2 and TRBJ2-4): GAGVSQSPSNKVTEKGKDVELRCDPISGHTALYWYRQSLGQGLEFLIYFQGNSAPDKSGLPSDRFSAERTGGSVSTLTIQRTQQEDSAVYLCASSLEGGNIQYFGAGTRLSVL.

The V gene is TRBV20-1, the J gene TRBJ2-5; TCRdb's D gene call, TRBD1, goes unchecked for lack of DNA. Per germline, CDR1 DFQATT and CDR2 SNEGSKA (reference sequence). The length of the CDR3 is 13 residues. CDR3 sequence: CSAGLQRAETQYF.

The chain is built from TRBV7-8 and TRBJ2-2; no DNA is available, so the TRBD1 call from TCRdb remains unchecked. This CDR3 has 17 amino acids. Per germline, CDR1 SGHVS and CDR2 FQNEAQ. The CDR3: CASSKGQGARVTGELFF.

V gene TRBV12-3 or TRBV12-4 combines with J gene TRBJ2-7; no DNA is available, so the TRBD1 call from TCRdb remains unchecked. The CDR3 totals 14 residues. The CDR3 protein is CASSPGQGAGEQYF.

This rearrangement joins TRBV7-2 to TRBJ1-2; no DNA is available, so the TRBD1 call from TCRdb remains unchecked. CDR1 is SGHTA, CDR2 FQGNSA, per germline. CDR3 length: 15 amino acids. This CDR3 reads CASSLSPGGIYGYTF.

This sequence joins TRBV5-1 and TRBJ2-1; the D gene TCRdb calls, TRBD2, cannot be checked with no DNA. Germline CDR1 and CDR2: SGHRS and YFSETQ. This CDR3 comprises 14 residues. CDR3 sequence: CASSPISGSDEQFF.